These 15 T cell receptor beta chains were sequenced from one sample in a study of blood T cell repertoires in COVID-19 (dated by TCRdb to about 2020). Receptors were amplified or captured by the immunoSEQ multiplex PCR assay. TCRdb obtained this table from immuneACCESS and retained in-frame rearrangements with V and J assigned. These tables miss some clones; where compared with another copy, unresolved V genes account for less than half of the shortfall, and the remainder is unexplained. The sample table records some 170,000 clones; 60% to 80% of these occur just once. Roughly 17% of the sample lies in the top ten. Sequenced: PBMCs or T cells enriched from blood (not recorded which). Receptors originate from a woman aged 45 to 65 who had recovered from COVID-19.

The gene calls are TRBV10-3 and TRBJ1-5, with D unclear. CDR1 ENHRY and CDR2 SYGVKD come from the germline V gene. The CDR3 has 15 amino acids. V shed 10 bases and J shed 0 bases, with 16 bases lying between them. The CDR3 loop reads CATAGGEYSNQPQHF. The CDR3 DNA is TGTGCCACCGCGGGCGGGGAATATAGCAATCAGCCCCAGCATTTT.

The chain links TRBV12-3 or TRBV12-4 to TRBJ1-2; tentative D call: TRBD1 (5 bases). Between the trimmed V and J ends, which lost 5 bases and 8 bases, there was a span of 15 bases. The CDR3 covers 13 residues. The CDR3 region is CASSPNRMGGYTF. The CDR3 bases are TGTGCCAGCAGTCCTAACAGGATGGGGGGCTACACCTTC.

The rearrangement links TRBV12-3 or TRBV12-4 to TRBJ1-1; no clear D gene. Trimming stripped 7 bases from V and 10 bases from J, with 19 bases between. The CDR3 contains 13 residues. Here the CDR3 reads CASTRRQAGGAFF. CDR3 DNA sequence: TGTGCCAGCACCCGCCGGCAGGCGGGTGGAGCTTTCTTT.

The CDR3 nucleotides are TGTGCCAGCAGCCAAGTCAGGTCGTACGAGCAGTACTTC. This sequence encodes CASSQVRSYEQYF. This chain links TRBV3-1 (or the pseudogene TRBV3-2) with TRBJ2-7, with no clear D. CDR3 length equals 13 residues. Germline loops: CDR1 LGHDT, CDR2 YNNKEL (reference sequence). V lost 1 base and J lost 4, with 8 bases in between.

This chain joins TRBV5-1 and TRBJ2-3; 7 bases map to TRBD1. CDR3 length: 15 amino acids. V was clipped by 2 bases and J by 4 bases; unmatched bases: 7. Germline assignment: CDR1 SGHRS and CDR2 YFSETQ. CDR3 nucleotide sequence: TGCGCCAGCAGCTTACAGACAGGGCCGGCAGATACGCAGTATTTT. Residues: CASSLQTGPADTQYF.

CDR3 nucleotides: TGTGCCAGCAGCCCCCGGAGGGCCAATGAGCAGTTCTTC. This gives the protein CASSPRRANEQFF. V gene TRBV11-2 combines with J gene TRBJ2-1; the D gene is possibly TRBD2 (6 bases). Trimming pared 5 bases from V and 6 bases from J, leaving 11 bases between. This CDR3 spans 13 amino acids. Germline V gene lookup returns CDR1 SGHAT and CDR2 FQNNGV.

The chain couples TRBV5-4 to TRBJ2-3, with 8 bases identical to TRBD2. The CDR3 contains 15 residues. CDR1 is SGHNT and CDR2 is YYREEE in the germline V gene (reference sequence). V was pared by 2 bases and J by 2 bases, with 4 bases of the junction left unmatched. Here the CDR3 reads CASSFRAGATDTQYF. Here the CDR3 DNA reads TGTGCCAGCAGCTTTCGAGCGGGGGCCACAGATACGCAGTATTTT.

The chain has TRBV10-3 and TRBJ1-1, with 9 bases that match TRBD1. Germline V gene sequence: CDR1 ENHRY, CDR2 SYGVKD. This CDR3 region has 15 residues. Trimming removed 6 bases from V and 3 bases from J; junction bases left unmatched: 8. The CDR3 nucleotides are TGTGCCATCAGAAGAACAGGGGGCGCGGACACTGAAGCTTTCTTT. Translated, it gives CAIRRTGGADTEAFF.

The chain uses TRBV30 and TRBJ2-1; 8 bases are shared with TRBD1. The CDR3 runs to 16 residues. Trimming at V came to 0 bases and at J to 5 bases, leaving 9 bases not matched to a gene. The germline gives CDR1 GTSNPN, CDR2 SVGIG (reference sequence). This CDR3 reads CAWSVPSGGHHNEQFF. The CDR3 DNA sequence: TGTGCCTGGAGTGTACCGTCAGGGGGCCACCACAATGAGCAGTTCTTC.

V is TRBV18 and J is TRBJ2-1; 7 nucleotides line up with TRBD1. After removal of 2 bases from V and 2 bases from J, the junction contained 3 bases not matched to a gene. The CDR3 totals 15 residues. Looked up from germline, CDR1 is KGHSH and CDR2 is LQKENI. The CDR3 reads CASSPSGTAYNEQFF. For the CDR3, the DNA is TGTGCCAGCTCACCATCTGGGACAGCCTACAATGAGCAGTTCTTC.

This clone was recorded at least ten times. The J gene is TRBJ1-4, the V gene TRBV18; 7 bases map to TRBD1. This CDR3 comprises 13 residues. CDR1 is KGHSH, CDR2 LQKENI, per germline. Germline trimming cut 8 bases from V and 7 bases from J; bases unmatched to any gene: 7. The CDR3 nucleotides are TGTGCCAGCCGACAGGGTTCCAGTGAAAAACTGTTTTTT. Encoded protein: CASRQGSSEKLFF. The full variable domain, in which reference TRBV18 and TRBJ1-4 provide the parts outside the CDR3, is NAGVMQNPRHLVRRRGQEARLRCSPMKGHSHVYWYRQLPEEGLKFMVYLQKENIIDESGMPKERFSAEFPKEGPSILRIQQVVRGDSAAYFCASRQGSSEKLFFGSGTQLSVL.

The table lists this clone with a few counts. This chain uses TRBV9 with TRBJ2-3; TRBD2 matches 8 bases. The trim removed 4 bases at V and 1 base at J, leaving 20 bases unmatched. This CDR3 has 20 amino acids. Germline V gives CDR1 SGDLS, CDR2 YYNGEE. CDR3 residues: CASSHRTGTSFFPRTDTQYF. Written as DNA, the CDR3 is TGTGCCAGCAGCCACCGGACCGGGACTAGTTTTTTTCCACGCACAGATACGCAGTATTTT.

This chain connects TRBV18 to TRBJ2-7, with D uncertain. CDR1 is KGHSH and CDR2 is LQKENI in the germline V gene. With 4 bases removed from V and 0 bases from J, the gap between germline ends came to 13 bases. CDR3 length equals 15 residues. For the CDR3, the DNA is TGTGCCAGCTCACTCGCCGGTTCTCACTCCTACGAGCAGTACTTC. Its translation is CASSLAGSHSYEQYF.

The V call is TRBV10-3, the J call TRBJ1-1; no clear D. In germline, CDR1 is ENHRY, CDR2 SYGVKD. Trimming shortened V by 8 bases and J by 1 base, and 11 bases separated the two germline ends. This CDR3 has 13 residues. The CDR3 reads CAILPEPNTEAFF. The CDR3 nucleotides read TGTGCCATCCTTCCCGAGCCGAACACTGAAGCTTTCTTT.

This chain joins TRBV5-3 and TRBJ2-2, with 7 bases matching TRBD2. TRBV5-3 is an open reading frame, and its role is uncertain. V lost 8 bases to trimming and J lost 7 bases; unmatched junction nucleotides: 11. The CDR3 length is 14 residues. In DNA, the CDR3 is TGTGCCAGCCGCGTCGAGCGGGAAGACGGGGAGCTGTTTTTT. It specifies CASRVEREDGELFF.